One and the same sample provided the 13 T cell receptor beta chains below, sequenced in a study of regulatory T cells in long-lasting Graves disease. Construction of the TCR beta libraries employed iRepertoire HTBI primers in conjunction with Arm-PCR of CDR3 regions. TCRdb used MiXCR to reprocess the multiplex PCR reads, holding one entry per CDR3 protein. The sample has about half a million distinct CDR3 sequences, 20% to 25% seen once. The time point: persistent/refractory GD, antithyroid drugs over 5 years with positive TRAb. PBMCs were the source of the RNA used for TCR sequencing. The material was peripheral blood mononuclear cells (PBMCs), obtained when the disease was refractory, from a patient treated with antithyroid drugs. These receptors originate from a female donor with Graves disease.

This chain connects TRBV3-1 to TRBJ1-5, with no clear D. CDR3 size: 15 residues. V shed 0 bases and J shed 9 bases, with 15 bases lying between them. Germline loops: CDR1 LGHDT, CDR2 YNNKEL (reference sequence). CDR3 coding DNA: TGTGCCAGCAGCCAAGATGTGGATTCCAAGATGCCCCAGCATTTT. Its translation: CASSQDVDSKMPQHF.

This chain joins TRBV7-2 and TRBJ1-2, with D unresolved. Germline CDR1 SGHTA, CDR2 FQGNSA. The CDR3 covers 15 residues. V was clipped by 5 bases and J by 1 base, with 14 bases between them. The CDR3 DNA is TGTGCCAGCAGCCCGGGCCCTACTATTAACTATGGCTACACCTTC. Amino acid sequence: CASSPGPTINYGYTF.

The chain recombines TRBV6-1 with TRBJ1-1; TRBD1 might be the D (6 bases). The V end was cut by 6 bases, the J end by 10 bases, with 15 bases between. In germline, CDR1 is MNHNS, CDR2 SASEGT. The CDR3 runs 12 residues. The DNA of the CDR3 is TGTGCCAGCAGGGAACAGGGATTGGGAGCTTTCTTT. This encodes CASREQGLGAFF.

In this sample, this clonotype turned up a few times. This chain links TRBV6-1 with TRBJ1-3, with D uncertain. Germline loops: CDR1 MNHNS, CDR2 SASEGT. Trimming shortened V by 6 bases and J by 4 bases, and 10 bases separated the two germline ends. The CDR3 runs 13 residues. The CDR3 bases are TGTGCCAGCAGAAAAGTCGCCGGAAACACCATATATTTT. Translated, it gives CASRKVAGNTIYF.

This clonotype was found many times. The V call is TRBV6-1, the J call TRBJ1-2, with D unclear. The CDR3 contains 12 residues. V dropped 7 bases and J dropped 9 bases, with 15 bases sitting between them. CDR1 is MNHNS, CDR2 SASEGT, per germline. The CDR3 is CASTEMGYSYTF. In nucleotides, the CDR3 is TGTGCCAGCACGGAGATGGGTTACAGCTACACCTTC.

The sample holds a few counts of this clonotype. The chain recombines TRBV6-9 with TRBJ2-7; D might be TRBD2 (6 bases). The germline V gene encodes CDR1 MNHGY and CDR2 SVAAGI. The CDR3 extends over 14 amino acids. Trimming took off 2 bases at V and 7 bases at J, with 15 bases between the two ends. The CDR3 DNA is TGTGCCAGCAGTTATAGCACCTCCGCGGGGGAGCAGTACTTC. This encodes CASSYSTSAGEQYF.

This rearrangement joins TRBV12-3 or TRBV12-4 to TRBJ2-2; 9 bases are a match to TRBD2. The CDR3 loop spans 17 amino acids. V gave up 1 base and J gave up 2 bases; unmatched junction bases: 5. For the CDR3, the DNA is TGTGCCAGCAGTTTAGGGCGGGGGGGACTTAACACCGGGGAGCTGTTTTTT. This codes for CASSLGRGGLNTGELFF.

The table lists this clonotype with a few counts. The chain recombines TRBV7-2 with TRBJ2-7, with 10 bases aligning to TRBD1. This CDR3 has 14 amino acids. Losses at the gene ends were 4 bases for V and 5 bases for J; bases not matched to a gene: 5. CDR1 is SGHTA and CDR2 is FQGNSA in the germline V gene. The CDR3 loop is CASSSRDRGNEQYF. The DNA for the CDR3 is TGTGCCAGCAGCTCACGGGACAGGGGAAACGAGCAGTACTTC. Using reference TRBV7-2 and TRBJ2-7 for the parts outside the CDR3, the full variable domain is GAGVSQSPSNKVTEKGKDVELRCDPISGHTALYWYRQSLGQGLEFLIYFQGNSAPDKSGLPSDRFSAERTGGSVSTLTIQRTQQEDSAVYLCASSSRDRGNEQYFGPGTRLTVT.

This clonotype was found a few times. The rearrangement links TRBV7-3 to TRBJ2-2, with 11 nucleotides matching TRBD2. V trimming: 5 bases; J trimming: 6 bases; junction bases outside the gene matches: 8. Germline V gene lookup returns CDR1 SGHTA and CDR2 FQGTGA. This CDR3 comprises 16 residues. CDR3 in amino acids: CASSPGGSGRAGELFF. In DNA form, the CDR3 reads TGTGCCAGCAGCCCGGGCGGTAGCGGGAGGGCCGGGGAGCTGTTTTTT.

This clonotype was seen at least ten times. V usage is TRBV7-9 and J usage is TRBJ2-5, with unresolved D. CDR1 is SEHNR, CDR2 FQNEAQ, per germline (reference sequence). Trimming pared 4 bases from V and 4 bases from J, leaving 7 bases between. This CDR3 is 12 amino acids long. CDR3 bases: TGTGCCAGCAGCTCTCCCACAGAGACCCAGTACTTC. Protein product: CASSSPTETQYF. The full variable domain, in which reference TRBV7-9 and TRBJ2-5 provide the parts outside the CDR3, is DTGVSQNPRHKITKRGQNVTFRCDPISEHNRLYWYRQTLGQGPEFLTYFQNEAQLEKSRLLSDRFSAERPKGSFSTLEIQRTEQGDSAMYLCASSSPTETQYFGPGTRLLVL.

The sample holds a few counts of this clonotype. This may arise from a read error, as a much more abundant clone is one base away. This rearrangement joins TRBV28 to TRBJ2-2; D is ambiguous. V was trimmed by 6 bases and J by 0 bases, leaving 8 bases between them. CDR3 length: 14 residues. Germline loops: CDR1 MDHEN, CDR2 SYDVKM. The CDR3 protein is CASSSGSNTGELFF. The CDR3 region has the DNA TGTGCCAGCAGCTCCGGGTCGAACACCGGGGAGCTGTTTTTT.

This clonotype came up a few times. This chain uses TRBV18 with TRBJ1-1; D unresolved. The CDR3 has 14 amino acids. Per the germline V gene, CDR1 is KGHSH and CDR2 is LQKENI. Trimming pared 2 bases from V and 4 bases from J, leaving 11 bases between. CDR3 residues: CASSPGWVGTEAFF. CDR3 sequence (DNA): TGTGCCAGCTCACCAGGCTGGGTGGGCACTGAAGCTTTCTTT.

DNA for the CDR3: TGTGCCAGCAGCTTAGCATCTAGCGCCGGGGAGCTGTTTTTT. Protein sequence: CASSLASSAGELFF. This chain connects TRBV11-2 to TRBJ2-2; tentative D call: TRBD2 (6 bases). V was clipped by 1 base and J by 6 bases, with 9 bases between them. The V gene's germline CDR1 is SGHAT and CDR2 FQNNGV. The CDR3 is 14 residues long.